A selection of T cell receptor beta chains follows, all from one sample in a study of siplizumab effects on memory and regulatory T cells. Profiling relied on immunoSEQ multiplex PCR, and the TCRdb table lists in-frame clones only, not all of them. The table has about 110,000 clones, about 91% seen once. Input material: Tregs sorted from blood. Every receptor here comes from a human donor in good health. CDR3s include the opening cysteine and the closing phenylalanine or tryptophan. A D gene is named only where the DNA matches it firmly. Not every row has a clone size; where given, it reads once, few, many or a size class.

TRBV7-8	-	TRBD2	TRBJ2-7	CASSRASGSLYEQYF	TGTGCCAGCAGCAGGGCTAGCGGGAGTCTCTACGAGCAGTACTTC
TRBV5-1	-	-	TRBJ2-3	CASSLIWGHTDTQYF	TGCGCCAGCAGCTTGATTTGGGGACACACAGATACGCAGTATTTT
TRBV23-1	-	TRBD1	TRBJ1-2	CASSQSPAGTGAFYGYTF	TGCGCCAGCAGTCAATCGCCCGCGGGGACAGGGGCGTTCTATGGCTACACCTTC
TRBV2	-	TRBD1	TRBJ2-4	CASSEMSGGIYAKNIQYF	TGTGCCAGCAGTGAAATGTCAGGGGGCATATATGCCAAAAACATTCAGTACTTC
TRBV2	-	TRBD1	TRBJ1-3	CASNQGQGANTIYF	TGTGCCAGCAACCAGGGACAGGGAGCGAACACCATATATTTT
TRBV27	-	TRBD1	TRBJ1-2	CASSLSRGTGGEGYTF	TGTGCCAGCAGTTTATCTCGGGGGACAGGGGGCGAGGGCTACACCTTC
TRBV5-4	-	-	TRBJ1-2	CASSLVYNYGYTF	TGTGCCAGCAGCTTAGTATATAACTATGGCTACACCTTC
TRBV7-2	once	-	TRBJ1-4	CASSLAIATNEKLFF	TGTGCCAGCAGCTTGGCCATTGCAACTAATGAAAAACTGTTTTTT
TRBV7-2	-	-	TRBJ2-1	CASSFTGSSYNEQFF	TGTGCCAGCAGCTTCACAGGGAGCTCCTACAATGAGCAGTTCTTC
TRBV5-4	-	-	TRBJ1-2	CASSLGGYGYTF	TGTGCCAGCAGCTTAGGAGGGTATGGCTACACCTTC